The 15 T cell receptor beta chains below were found in one sample sequenced in a study of blood T cell repertoires in COVID-19. Measured with immunoSEQ multiplex PCR; TCRdb has only the in-frame clones, and not every one. The repertoire holds approximately 200,000 clones, with around 89% as singletons. The source material was peripheral blood. Receptors were obtained from a woman in her twenties or thirties with acute or convalescent COVID-19.

This rearrangement joins TRBV5-4 to TRBJ2-7; unclear D gene. Germline V gene lookup returns CDR1 SGHNT and CDR2 YYREEE (reference sequence). This CDR3 contains 15 residues. V shed 3 bases and J shed 3 bases, with 16 bases lying between them. The CDR3 DNA is TGTGCCAGCAGCTCCTCTAAAGTAGGCGGCTACGAGCAGTACTTC. This gives the protein CASSSSKVGGYEQYF.

V is TRBV9 and J is TRBJ2-1; 9 bases are shared with TRBD2. Germline lookup yields CDR1 SGDLS and CDR2 YYNGEE. This CDR3 is built from 15 residues. Trimming removed 3 bases from V and 2 bases from J; junction bases left unmatched: 3. The CDR3 DNA sequence: TGTGCCAGCAGCGGGCCTAGCGGGACCTACAATGAGCAGTTCTTC. It translates to CASSGPSGTYNEQFF.

The gene calls are TRBV5-4 and TRBJ1-1, with TRBD1 as a possible D gene (6 bases). Trimming cost V 0 bases and J 4 bases, with 19 bases left between them. Germline values: CDR1 SGHNT, CDR2 YYREEE (reference sequence). This CDR3 is 17 amino acids long. This CDR3 reads CASSLATGGGFRTEAFF. Written as DNA, the CDR3 is TGTGCCAGCAGCTTGGCGACAGGCGGTGGGTTCCGCACTGAAGCTTTCTTT.

The chain links TRBV5-6 to TRBJ2-7, with D possibly matching TRBD1 (6 bases). The germline V gene encodes CDR1 SGHDT and CDR2 YYEEEE. Trimming pared 4 bases from V and 3 bases from J, leaving 17 bases between. The CDR3 has 15 residues. DNA of the CDR3: TGTGCCAGCAGCCGACTGTCGACAGGCCACTACGAGCAGTACTTC. It yields the protein CASSRLSTGHYEQYF.

This chain connects TRBV4-2 to TRBJ2-3, with 9 positions matching TRBD2. Germline lookup yields CDR1 LGHNA and CDR2 YNFKEQ. Trimming took 3 bases from V and 3 from J; bases not matched to a gene: 1. The CDR3 totals 14 residues. The CDR3: CASSQGLATDTQYF. CDR3 DNA: TGTGCCAGCAGCCAGGGACTAGCAACAGATACGCAGTATTTT.

The rearrangement joins TRBV27 to TRBJ2-1; a possible D gene is TRBD1 (6 bases). V gave up 5 bases and J gave up 7 bases, with 15 bases separating them. The CDR3 has 14 amino acids. Germline V lookup: CDR1 MNHEY, CDR2 SMNVEV (reference sequence). CDR3 sequence: CASSPTGSTNEQFF. The CDR3 region has the DNA TGTGCCAGCAGTCCCACAGGGAGTACAAATGAGCAGTTCTTC.

The J gene is TRBJ2-7, the V gene TRBV11-2; D possibly corresponds to TRBD2 (6 bases). The germline V and J ends were trimmed by 3 bases and 1 base, with 10 bases remaining between them. There are 14 residues in the CDR3. Germline CDR1 is SGHAT and CDR2 is FQNNGV. In nucleotides, the CDR3 is TGTGCCAGCAGCTTGGGGGGTCGGTCCTACGAGCAGTACTTC. It specifies CASSLGGRSYEQYF.

This clone is termed medium-sized (0.01 to 0.1%). A junction boundary mismatches the germline segment, possibly from a read error. The chain employs TRBV2 and TRBJ2-7, with TRBD1 identical over 9 bases. Germline V CDR1 and CDR2: SNHLY, FYNNEI. This CDR3 spans 12 amino acids. The CDR3 loop reads CSSGTGTYEQYF. In DNA, the CDR3 is TGCTCCAGCGGGACAGGGACCTACGAGCAGTACTTC.

This chain links TRBV24-1 with TRBJ2-1; 7 bases line up with TRBD2. Germline V CDR1 and CDR2: KGHDR, SFDVKD. The CDR3 has 14 residues. V gave up 0 bases and J gave up 16 bases; unmatched junction bases: 11. CDR3 sequence: CATSDLGVSGGLFF. CDR3 bases: TGTGCCACCAGTGATTTGGGCGTGTCGGGGGGACTCTTCTTC.

The chain employs TRBV2 and TRBJ2-7; 7 positions match TRBD2. Germline assignment: CDR1 SNHLY and CDR2 FYNNEI. Unmatched junction bases numbered 5, after V lost 6 bases and J lost 0 bases. The CDR3 contains 14 residues. This chain's CDR3 is CASRRAGSSYEQYF. In DNA form, the CDR3 reads TGTGCCAGCAGAAGAGCGGGGAGCTCCTACGAGCAGTACTTC. The variable domain in full, completed from reference TRBV2 and TRBJ2-7, reads EPEVTQTPSHQVTQMGQEVILRCVPISNHLYFYWYRQILGQKVEFLVSFYNNEISEKSEIFDDQFSVERPDGSNFTLKIRSTKLEDSAMYFCASRRAGSSYEQYFGPGTRLTVT.

The chain has TRBV11-3 and TRBJ2-2; 9 bases fit TRBD2. This CDR3 is 15 amino acids long. V lost 5 bases to trimming and J lost 5 bases; unmatched junction nucleotides: 6. Germline V CDR1 and CDR2: SGHNT, YENEEA. In nucleotides, the CDR3 is TGTGCCAGCAGCCCCCAGCGGGAGGAGACCGGGGAGCTGTTTTTT. It specifies CASSPQREETGELFF.

The V and J genes are TRBV20-1 and TRBJ1-1; D gene uncertain. The germline V gene has CDR1 DFQATT and CDR2 SNEGSKA (reference sequence). Trimming cost V 6 bases and J 6 bases, with 11 bases left between them. The CDR3 consists of 11 residues. In nucleotides, the CDR3 is TGCAGTGCCAGAAGAGAGGCTGAAGCTTTCTTT. It encodes CSARREAEAFF.

This chain connects TRBV12-3 or TRBV12-4 to TRBJ2-1; the D gene is possibly TRBD2 (5 bases). The CDR3 spans 13 residues. The germline V and J ends were trimmed by 6 bases and 12 bases, with 18 bases remaining between them. CDR3 sequence: CASRSGPSRGQFF. CDR3 nucleotide sequence: TGTGCCAGCAGAAGCGGACCTAGCCGGGGGCAGTTCTTC.

The rearrangement links TRBV7-9 to TRBJ2-1, with 7 positions matching TRBD2. V lost 5 bases and J lost 8; bases outside the gene matches: 18. The CDR3 covers 17 residues. From germline, CDR1 is SEHNR and CDR2 FQNEAQ (reference sequence). The CDR3 DNA reads as TGTGCCAGCAGCCGGATCCGGGGGAGCGGGGACGGGGATGAGCAGTTCTTC. Protein: CASSRIRGSGDGDEQFF.

The rearrangement links TRBV7-9 to TRBJ2-4; D not resolved. This CDR3 is built from 13 residues. Germline CDR1 is SEHNR and CDR2 is FQNEAQ (reference sequence). The V and J ends lost 1 base and 6 bases respectively, with 7 bases between them. The CDR3 DNA sequence: TGTGCCAGCAGCTTAGGTTTATTAAACATTCAGTACTTC. Translation gives CASSLGLLNIQYF.